Listed here are 9 T cell receptor beta chains from one sample, sequenced in a study of response to subunit inactivated influenza vaccine. TCRdb called the RT-PCR reads again in MiXCR, with one record for every CDR3 protein. The sample consists of 500,000 to 600,000 distinct CDR3 sequences, about an eighth of them appearing once. Sequenced material: PBMCs from blood, taken roughly 46 days after vaccination. The source is a man aged 50-59 years who received an inactivated influenza vaccine.

Here the CDR3 reads CASSYGELFF. In DNA, the CDR3 is TGTGCCAGCTCGTACGGGGAGCTGTTTTTT. This rearrangement joins TRBV7-9 to TRBJ2-2; D remains unclear. CDR3 length equals 10 residues. The germline gives CDR1 SEHNR, CDR2 FQNEAQ (reference sequence). V was shortened by 8 bases and J by 7 bases, with 5 bases between the two germline ends. The variable domain in full, with the rest retrieved from reference TRBV7-9 and TRBJ2-2, is DTGVSQNPRHKITKRGQNVTFRCDPISEHNRLYWYRQTLGQGPEFLTYFQNEAQLEKSRLLSDRFSAERPKGSFSTLEIQRTEQGDSAMYLCASSYGELFFGEGSRLTVL.

J is TRBJ2-7 and V is TRBV12-3 or TRBV12-4; 10 nucleotides align to TRBD2. V was pared by 5 bases and J by 0 bases, with 7 bases of the junction left unmatched. The CDR3 is 16 amino acids. Here the CDR3 reads CASSVGLAALSYEQYF. As DNA, the CDR3 is TGTGCCAGCAGTGTCGGACTAGCGGCCCTCTCCTACGAGCAGTACTTC.

The chain joins TRBV19 to TRBJ1-5, with D perhaps TRBD1 (5 bases). This CDR3 region has 13 residues. Per germline, CDR1 LNHDA and CDR2 SQIVND (reference sequence). Between the trimmed V and J ends, which lost 7 bases and 0 bases, there was a span of 7 bases. The DNA of the CDR3 is TGTGCCAGTACAGGGAATAGCAATCAGCCCCAGCATTTT. Residues: CASTGNSNQPQHF. Filled out from reference TRBV19 and TRBJ1-5, the complete variable domain reads DGGITQSPKYLFRKEGQNVTLSCEQNLNHDAMYWYRQDPGQGLRLIYYSQIVNDFQKGDIAEGYSVSREKKESFPLTVTSAQKNPTAFYLCASTGNSNQPQHFGDGTRLSIL.

The chain recombines TRBV6-6 with TRBJ1-4; D ambiguous. The CDR3 length is 13 residues. Germline CDR1 MNHNY, CDR2 SVGAGI (reference sequence). Trimming left V 6 bases short and J 4 bases short, with 9 bases between. The CDR3 protein is CASRREYNEKLFF. DNA for the CDR3: TGTGCCAGCAGGAGAGAGTATAATGAAAAACTGTTTTTT.

The chain employs TRBV6-5 and TRBJ1-3; D unresolved. This CDR3 has 16 amino acids. The V and J ends lost 0 bases and 1 base respectively, with 10 bases between them. Germline V gives CDR1 MNHEY, CDR2 SVGAGI. CDR3 in DNA: TGTGCCAGCAGTTACTCCGCTTTGGGGTCTGGAAACACCATATATTTT. It specifies CASSYSALGSGNTIYF.

V gene TRBV6-1 combines with J gene TRBJ1-1; D is undetermined. Germline lookup yields CDR1 MNHNS and CDR2 SASEGT. Trimming left V 6 bases short and J 1 base short, with 12 bases between. The CDR3 runs 14 residues. Written as DNA, the CDR3 is TGTGCCAGCAGCCGATCAACAGCGAACACTGAAGCTTTCTTT. Its protein product is CASSRSTANTEAFF.

This clonotype has more than one count but fewer than ten. The chain combines TRBV12-3 or TRBV12-4 with TRBJ2-1; D is unclear. Trimming left V 8 bases short and J 3 bases short, with 8 bases between. The CDR3 spans 12 residues. Written as DNA, the CDR3 is TGTGCCAGCGTCACCCACTACAATGAGCAGTTCTTC. It codes for CASVTHYNEQFF.

The chain employs TRBV7-9 and TRBJ2-7, with D possibly matching TRBD1 (6 bases). CDR1 and CDR2 from the germline V gene are SEHNR and FQNEAQ (reference sequence). CDR3 length: 13 amino acids. Trimming left V 1 base short and J 12 bases short, with 16 bases between. CDR3 loop: CASSLGGRGVPYF. CDR3 nucleotides: TGTGCCAGCAGCTTAGGAGGCAGGGGTGTTCCGTACTTC.

This chain joins TRBV4-3 and TRBJ1-2, with D possibly being TRBD1 (5 bases). This CDR3 has 16 residues. CDR1 is LGHNA and CDR2 is YSLEER in the germline V gene. The V end was cut by 0 bases, the J end by 0 bases, with 11 bases between. The chain's CDR3 is CASSQDYRNANYGYTF. In DNA form, the CDR3 reads TGCGCCAGCAGCCAAGATTACAGGAACGCTAACTATGGCTACACCTTC.